A selection of T cell receptor beta chains follows, all from one sample in a study of OX40 agonist ivuxolimab in advanced cancers. Some clones are missing from TCRdb's copy, which holds only in-frame ones; the method was immunoSEQ multiplex PCR. The sample holds fewer than 25,000 clones, about 89% seen once. The specimen was CD4+ or CD8+ T cells sorted from blood, collected in a trial of the OX40 agonist ivuxolimab. The origin of the receptors is an adult with an advanced solid tumor such as melanoma, head and neck, liver or kidney cancer. CDR3s include the opening cysteine and the closing phenylalanine or tryptophan. A D gene is named only where the DNA matches it firmly. Rows may omit the clone size; those that give it use once, few, many or a size class.

CDR3 DNA: TGTGCCACCAATAAAGGGGGCGGGCAGTACTTC
CDR3 protein: CATNKGGGQYF
V gene: TRBV15
J gene: TRBJ2-7
CDR3 length: 11
D gene: TRBD1
clone size: -

CDR3 DNA: TGCGCCAGCAGCCAACAATCGACTGAAGCTTTCTTT
CDR3 protein: CASSQQSTEAFF
V gene: TRBV4-1
J gene: TRBJ1-1
CDR3 length: 12
D gene: -
clone size: -

CDR3 DNA: TGCGCCAGCAGCCAAGGGATACAGGGAACCTTCTCTGGAAACACCATATATTTT
CDR3 protein: CASSQGIQGTFSGNTIYF
V gene: TRBV4-1
J gene: TRBJ1-3
CDR3 length: 18
D gene: -
clone size: -

CDR3 DNA: TGTGCCAGCACCGACGGGACTAGCGGGAGTGCTGATACGCAGTATTTT
CDR3 protein: CASTDGTSGSADTQYF
V gene: TRBV9
J gene: TRBJ2-3
CDR3 length: 16
D gene: TRBD2
clone size: -

CDR3 DNA: TGTGCCAGCAGTTTTGACCTCCACGAGCAGTACTTC
CDR3 protein: CASSFDLHEQYF
V gene: TRBV27
J gene: TRBJ2-7
CDR3 length: 12
D gene: -
clone size: -

CDR3 DNA: TGTGCCAGCAGCTTAGGGGGGGTAGACGGCTCCTACGAGCAGTACTTC
CDR3 protein: CASSLGGVDGSYEQYF
V gene: TRBV7-8
J gene: TRBJ2-7
CDR3 length: 16
D gene: -
clone size: once

CDR3 DNA: TGTGCCAGCAGCTTACAGGGTGGATGGTCCTACGAGCAGTACTTC
CDR3 protein: CASSLQGGWSYEQYF
V gene: TRBV11-2
J gene: TRBJ2-7
CDR3 length: 15
D gene: -
clone size: -

CDR3 DNA: TGTGCCAGCAGCCCCGGAATATCCTCCTACAATGAGCAGTTCTTC
CDR3 protein: CASSPGISSYNEQFF
V gene: TRBV11-3
J gene: TRBJ2-1
CDR3 length: 15
D gene: -
clone size: -

CDR3 DNA: TGTGCCAGCAGTACCCTCAATGAGCAGTTCTTC
CDR3 protein: CASSTLNEQFF
V gene: TRBV6-5
J gene: TRBJ2-1
CDR3 length: 11
D gene: -
clone size: -

CDR3 DNA: TGTGCCAGCAGCGTTAGCCAGAGCTCCTACGAGCAGTACTTC
CDR3 protein: CASSVSQSSYEQYF
V gene: TRBV9
J gene: TRBJ2-7
CDR3 length: 14
D gene: -
clone size: -

CDR3 DNA: TGCGCCAGCAGCCAAGGGCGGAACACTGAAGCTTTCTTT
CDR3 protein: CASSQGRNTEAFF
V gene: TRBV4-3
J gene: TRBJ1-1
CDR3 length: 13
D gene: -
clone size: -

CDR3 DNA: TGTGCTAGCAGCTTAACTAGCGGGACACTAGATACGCAGTATTTT
CDR3 protein: CASSLTSGTLDTQYF
V gene: TRBV7-7
J gene: TRBJ2-3
CDR3 length: 15
D gene: TRBD2
clone size: -

CDR3 DNA: TGCGCCAGCAGTGGAGAGGACTACGAGCAGTACTTC
CDR3 protein: CASSGEDYEQYF
V gene: TRBV10-1
J gene: TRBJ2-7
CDR3 length: 12
D gene: -
clone size: few

CDR3 DNA: TGTGCCAGCAGTTTAGGTGGGCCATGGGCAGATACGCAGTATTTT
CDR3 protein: CASSLGGPWADTQYF
V gene: TRBV27
J gene: TRBJ2-3
CDR3 length: 15
D gene: -
clone size: -

CDR3 DNA: TGTGCCAGCAGTTTGGGCGACCGGGAGCTGTTTTTT
CDR3 protein: CASSLGDRELFF
V gene: TRBV27
J gene: TRBJ2-2
CDR3 length: 12
D gene: -
clone size: -

CDR3 DNA: TGTGCCAGCAGGGGACCTATTGAAAAACTGTTTTTT
CDR3 protein: CASRGPIEKLFF
V gene: TRBV6-5
J gene: TRBJ1-4
CDR3 length: 12
D gene: -
clone size: -

CDR3 DNA: TGTGCCAGCACTTTCCCTAGCGGGAGCTCCTACAATGAGCAGTTCTTC
CDR3 protein: CASTFPSGSSYNEQFF
V gene: TRBV2
J gene: TRBJ2-1
CDR3 length: 16
D gene: TRBD2
clone size: -

CDR3 DNA: TGTGCCCAGGGGGTAGTTGAAAAACTGTTTTTT
CDR3 protein: CAQGVVEKLFF
V gene: TRBV7-9
J gene: TRBJ1-4
CDR3 length: 11
D gene: TRBD1
clone size: -

CDR3 DNA: TGTGCCAGCAGCCAAGGACCCTTTAAGGACAATTCCTACGAGCAGTACTTC
CDR3 protein: CASSQGPFKDNSYEQYF
V gene: TRBV4-2
J gene: TRBJ2-7
CDR3 length: 17
D gene: -
clone size: -

CDR3 DNA: TGTGCCAGCAGTGCCTGGGCAACACCCGATCAGCCCCAGCATTTT
CDR3 protein: CASSAWATPDQPQHF
V gene: TRBV2
J gene: TRBJ1-5
CDR3 length: 15
D gene: -
clone size: -

CDR3 DNA: TGTGCCAGCAGCTTGGGGCTTCGGGGGCCCGGTGCCCCTAACACTGAAGCTTTCTTT
CDR3 protein: CASSLGLRGPGAPNTEAFF
V gene: TRBV5-5
J gene: TRBJ1-1
CDR3 length: 19
D gene: -
clone size: -

CDR3 DNA: TGTGCCAGCAGCTACCTAGCGGGAGTGGGCTACAATGAGCAGTTCTTC
CDR3 protein: CASSYLAGVGYNEQFF
V gene: TRBV7-3
J gene: TRBJ2-1
CDR3 length: 16
D gene: TRBD2
clone size: -

CDR3 DNA: TGTGCCAGAAGCCCAGGGATCCGGGAGGGCCTTTACGAGCAGTACTTC
CDR3 protein: CARSPGIREGLYEQYF
V gene: TRBV5-3
J gene: TRBJ2-7
CDR3 length: 16
D gene: TRBD2
clone size: -

CDR3 DNA: TGTGCCAGCAAGCCTAGCGGGGCGTACGAGCAGTACTTC
CDR3 protein: CASKPSGAYEQYF
V gene: TRBV28
J gene: TRBJ2-7
CDR3 length: 13
D gene: TRBD2
clone size: -

CDR3 DNA: TGTGCCAGCAGCTTGGGCTACGAGCAGTACTTC
CDR3 protein: CASSLGYEQYF
V gene: TRBV5-4
J gene: TRBJ2-7
CDR3 length: 11
D gene: -
clone size: -

CDR3 DNA: TGTGCCTGGAGTGGGGGGGCGGGGGAGACCCAGTACTTC
CDR3 protein: CAWSGGAGETQYF
V gene: TRBV30
J gene: TRBJ2-5
CDR3 length: 13
D gene: -
clone size: few

CDR3 DNA: TGCGCCAGCAGCCACGGGTCGGGGCCAAATTCCAATGAGCAGTTCTTC
CDR3 protein: CASSHGSGPNSNEQFF
V gene: TRBV4-3
J gene: TRBJ2-1
CDR3 length: 16
D gene: -
clone size: -

CDR3 DNA: TGTGCCACCAGCAGAGTCCAAACAGATACGCAGTATTTT
CDR3 protein: CATSRVQTDTQYF
V gene: TRBV15
J gene: TRBJ2-3
CDR3 length: 13
D gene: -
clone size: -

CDR3 DNA: TGTGCCAGCAGGCTAATCCCGACAGGGGGAGAGCAGTACTTC
CDR3 protein: CASRLIPTGGEQYF
V gene: TRBV27
J gene: TRBJ2-7
CDR3 length: 14
D gene: TRBD1
clone size: -

CDR3 DNA: TGTGCCAGCAGCGTAGGTTCTAGCGGACTATCCTACGAGCAGTACTTC
CDR3 protein: CASSVGSSGLSYEQYF
V gene: TRBV9
J gene: TRBJ2-7
CDR3 length: 16
D gene: TRBD2
clone size: once

CDR3 DNA: TGTGCCAGCAGCTTCCCTAGCGGAGACGAGCAGTACTTC
CDR3 protein: CASSFPSGDEQYF
V gene: TRBV5-4
J gene: TRBJ2-7
CDR3 length: 13
D gene: TRBD2
clone size: few

CDR3 DNA: TGTGCCAGCATCCTGACAGGGAGCTCCTACGAGCAGTACTTC
CDR3 protein: CASILTGSSYEQYF
V gene: TRBV6-1
J gene: TRBJ2-7
CDR3 length: 14
D gene: TRBD1
clone size: -

CDR3 DNA: TGTGCCAGCAATGAGGACAGGTGGCCTCGGGATACGCAGTATTTT
CDR3 protein: CASNEDRWPRDTQYF
V gene: TRBV7-2
J gene: TRBJ2-3
CDR3 length: 15
D gene: TRBD1
clone size: -

CDR3 DNA: TGTGCCAGCAGCCCCGAGGGGTATACTGGAAACACCATATATTTT
CDR3 protein: CASSPEGYTGNTIYF
V gene: TRBV11-3
J gene: TRBJ1-3
CDR3 length: 15
D gene: -
clone size: -

CDR3 DNA: TGCGCCAGCAGCCACAAGGACAGGGTTGGAGATACGCAGTATTTT
CDR3 protein: CASSHKDRVGDTQYF
V gene: TRBV4-1
J gene: TRBJ2-3
CDR3 length: 15
D gene: TRBD1
clone size: -

CDR3 DNA: TGTGCCAGCAGCCCACTGGAACGAAACATTCAGTACTTC
CDR3 protein: CASSPLERNIQYF
V gene: TRBV11-3
J gene: TRBJ2-4
CDR3 length: 13
D gene: -
clone size: -

CDR3 DNA: TGTGCCAGCAGCCAAGCCGGGACAGCGAAAGGTCTTTATGGCTACACCTTC
CDR3 protein: CASSQAGTAKGLYGYTF
V gene: TRBV5-4
J gene: TRBJ1-2
CDR3 length: 17
D gene: TRBD1
clone size: -

CDR3 DNA: TGTGCCAGCAGCTTAGGGCGGGAGACTTACACCGGGGAGCTGTTTTTT
CDR3 protein: CASSLGRETYTGELFF
V gene: TRBV7-9
J gene: TRBJ2-2
CDR3 length: 16
D gene: TRBD2
clone size: -

CDR3 DNA: TGCGCCAGCAGCTTGACAGTTCACGAGCAGTACTTC
CDR3 protein: CASSLTVHEQYF
V gene: TRBV5-1
J gene: TRBJ2-7
CDR3 length: 12
D gene: -
clone size: once

CDR3 DNA: TGTGCCAGCAGTGACCGGACAACCAACTCTGGAAACACCATATATTTT
CDR3 protein: CASSDRTTNSGNTIYF
V gene: TRBV6-4
J gene: TRBJ1-3
CDR3 length: 16
D gene: -
clone size: -

CDR3 DNA: TGTGCCAGCAGCTTGTTCCAGGGTGCCGAGCAGTACTTC
CDR3 protein: CASSLFQGAEQYF
V gene: TRBV7-3
J gene: TRBJ2-7
CDR3 length: 13
D gene: -
clone size: -

CDR3 DNA: TGTGCCAGCAGCTTGGTTCCAAACGATCAGCCCCAGCATTTT
CDR3 protein: CASSLVPNDQPQHF
V gene: TRBV5-5
J gene: TRBJ1-5
CDR3 length: 14
D gene: -
clone size: -

CDR3 DNA: TGTGCCAGCAGTTACTCGAACAGACGGAGCTCCTACGAGCAGTACTTC
CDR3 protein: CASSYSNRRSSYEQYF
V gene: TRBV6-6
J gene: TRBJ2-7
CDR3 length: 16
D gene: -
clone size: -

CDR3 DNA: TGTGCCAGCAGCTTATCCCCTAGCGGGAGATATGAGCAGTTCTTC
CDR3 protein: CASSLSPSGRYEQFF
V gene: TRBV7-3
J gene: TRBJ2-1
CDR3 length: 15
D gene: TRBD2
clone size: -

CDR3 DNA: TGTGCCAGCGGCCTAGGGGAGACCCAGTACTTC
CDR3 protein: CASGLGETQYF
V gene: TRBV27
J gene: TRBJ2-5
CDR3 length: 11
D gene: -
clone size: -

CDR3 DNA: TGTGCCAGTAGTATTGGAACAGGGGGAAATCAGCCCCAGCATTTT
CDR3 protein: CASSIGTGGNQPQHF
V gene: TRBV19
J gene: TRBJ1-5
CDR3 length: 15
D gene: TRBD1
clone size: -

CDR3 DNA: TGTGCCAGCAGTTACCCTGGGGGAAGGAACGAGCAGTACTTC
CDR3 protein: CASSYPGGRNEQYF
V gene: TRBV6-5
J gene: TRBJ2-7
CDR3 length: 14
D gene: -
clone size: -

CDR3 DNA: TGTGCCAGCAGTTTATCGCTAGCCTTCGGAGATACGCAGTATTTT
CDR3 protein: CASSLSLAFGDTQYF
V gene: TRBV27
J gene: TRBJ2-3
CDR3 length: 15
D gene: -
clone size: -

CDR3 DNA: TGTGCCAGCAGCTTGGTGGTGGGATTCACAGATACGCAGTATTTT
CDR3 protein: CASSLVVGFTDTQYF
V gene: TRBV5-4
J gene: TRBJ2-3
CDR3 length: 15
D gene: -
clone size: -

CDR3 DNA: TGTGCCAGCAGCATCGGCGGATTGAACACTGAAGCTTTCTTT
CDR3 protein: CASSIGGLNTEAFF
V gene: TRBV7-3
J gene: TRBJ1-1
CDR3 length: 14
D gene: -
clone size: -

CDR3 DNA: TGTGCCAGCAGCCCCGGGACTATTTTAAGTCAAAACATTCAGTACTTC
CDR3 protein: CASSPGTILSQNIQYF
V gene: TRBV11-2
J gene: TRBJ2-4
CDR3 length: 16
D gene: TRBD2
clone size: -

CDR3 DNA: TGTGCCAGCAGTGAATCAGGACTCTCCTACGAGCAGTACTTC
CDR3 protein: CASSESGLSYEQYF
V gene: TRBV25-1
J gene: TRBJ2-7
CDR3 length: 14
D gene: -
clone size: -

CDR3 DNA: TGTGCCAGCAGCTTTGGTCCTAGCGGGAGTGGGGAGCTGTTTTTT
CDR3 protein: CASSFGPSGSGELFF
V gene: TRBV7-3
J gene: TRBJ2-2
CDR3 length: 15
D gene: TRBD2
clone size: -

CDR3 DNA: TGTGCCAGCAGTTTAATACAGGGAACGTACTCCTACGAGCAGTACTTC
CDR3 protein: CASSLIQGTYSYEQYF
V gene: TRBV27
J gene: TRBJ2-7
CDR3 length: 16
D gene: -
clone size: -

CDR3 DNA: TGTGCCAGCAGCTCACGAGGAGCGGGACTCACAGATACGCAGTATTTT
CDR3 protein: CASSSRGAGLTDTQYF
V gene: TRBV9
J gene: TRBJ2-3
CDR3 length: 16
D gene: TRBD2
clone size: -

CDR3 DNA: TGTGCCAGCAGCGTAGAGGCAGGGGCGGCAAACATTCAGTACTTC
CDR3 protein: CASSVEAGAANIQYF
V gene: TRBV9
J gene: TRBJ2-4
CDR3 length: 15
D gene: -
clone size: -

CDR3 DNA: TGTGCCAGCTTTTCTAGCGACAGGGGCGATGGCGAGCAGTACTTC
CDR3 protein: CASFSSDRGDGEQYF
V gene: TRBV6-6
J gene: TRBJ2-7
CDR3 length: 15
D gene: TRBD1
clone size: -

CDR3 DNA: TGCAGCGTTGTAGGCCTAGCGGACAATGAGCAGTTCTTC
CDR3 protein: CSVVGLADNEQFF
V gene: TRBV29-1
J gene: TRBJ2-1
CDR3 length: 13
D gene: TRBD2
clone size: -

CDR3 DNA: TGTGCCAGCAGCCTCGGTAGAAGCGGGAGTGCTGGGGCCAACGTCCTGACTTTC
CDR3 protein: CASSLGRSGSAGANVLTF
V gene: TRBV5-6
J gene: TRBJ2-6
CDR3 length: 18
D gene: TRBD2
clone size: -